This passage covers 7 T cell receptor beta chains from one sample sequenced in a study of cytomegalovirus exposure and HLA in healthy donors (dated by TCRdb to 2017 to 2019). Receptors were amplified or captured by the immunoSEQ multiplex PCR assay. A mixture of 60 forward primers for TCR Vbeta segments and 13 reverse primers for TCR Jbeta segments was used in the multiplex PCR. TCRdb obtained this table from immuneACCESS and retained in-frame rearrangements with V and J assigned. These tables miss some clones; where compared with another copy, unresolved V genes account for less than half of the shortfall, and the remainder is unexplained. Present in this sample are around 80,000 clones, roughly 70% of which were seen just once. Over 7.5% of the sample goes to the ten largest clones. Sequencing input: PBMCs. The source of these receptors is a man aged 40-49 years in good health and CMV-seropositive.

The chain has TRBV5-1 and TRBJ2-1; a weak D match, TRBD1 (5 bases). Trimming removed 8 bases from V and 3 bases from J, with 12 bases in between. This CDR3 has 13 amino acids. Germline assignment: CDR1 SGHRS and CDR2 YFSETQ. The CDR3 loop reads CASWGVDYNEQFF. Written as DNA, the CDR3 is TGCGCCAGTTGGGGCGTCGACTACAATGAGCAGTTCTTC.

This CDR3 is CASSGGSSGANVLTF. Written as DNA, the CDR3 is TGTGCCAGTAGTGGGGGGTCTTCTGGGGCCAACGTCCTGACTTTC. The chain has TRBV19 and TRBJ2-6, with a weak D call TRBD2 (6 bases). The CDR3 runs to 15 residues. Deletions cut 5 bases from V and 1 base from J, with 9 bases between. Germline V gene lookup returns CDR1 LNHDA and CDR2 SQIVND (reference sequence).

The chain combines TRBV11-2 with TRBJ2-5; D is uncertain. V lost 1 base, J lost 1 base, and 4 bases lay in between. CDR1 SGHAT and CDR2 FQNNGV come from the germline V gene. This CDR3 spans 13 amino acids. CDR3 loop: CASSLVRQETQYF. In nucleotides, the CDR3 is TGTGCCAGCAGCTTAGTTCGCCAAGAGACCCAGTACTTC.

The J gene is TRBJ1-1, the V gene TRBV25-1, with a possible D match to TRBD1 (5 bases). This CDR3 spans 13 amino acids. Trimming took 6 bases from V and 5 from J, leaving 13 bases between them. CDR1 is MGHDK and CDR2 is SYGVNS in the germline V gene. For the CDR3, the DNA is TGTGCCAGCAGGGTACAGGACCGGACTGAAGCTTTCTTT. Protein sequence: CASRVQDRTEAFF.

The CDR3 coding sequence is TGTGCCAGCAGCCCCTTAGCGGGCACAGATACGCAGTATTTT. Protein: CASSPLAGTDTQYF. The J gene is TRBJ2-3, the V gene TRBV7-6, with TRBD2 as a possible D gene (6 bases). Trimming left V 5 bases short and J 1 base short, with 10 bases between. The CDR3 loop spans 14 amino acids. The germline CDR1 and CDR2 sequences are SGHVS and FNYEAQ.

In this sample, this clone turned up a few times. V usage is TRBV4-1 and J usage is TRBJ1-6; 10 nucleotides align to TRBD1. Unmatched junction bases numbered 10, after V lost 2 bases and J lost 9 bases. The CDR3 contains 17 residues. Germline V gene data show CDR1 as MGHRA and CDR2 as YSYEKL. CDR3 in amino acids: CASSQLGTGELTSPLHF. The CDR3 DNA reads TGCGCCAGCAGCCAACTAGGGACAGGGGAATTGACTTCACCCCTCCACTTT.

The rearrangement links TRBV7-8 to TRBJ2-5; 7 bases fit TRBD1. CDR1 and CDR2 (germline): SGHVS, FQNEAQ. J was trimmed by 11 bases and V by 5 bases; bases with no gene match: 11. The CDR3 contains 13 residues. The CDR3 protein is CASSPGQAGEQYF. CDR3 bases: TGTGCCAGCAGCCCTGGACAGGCTGGGGAGCAGTACTTC.